This T cell receptor beta chain is from a study of cytomegalovirus exposure and HLA in healthy donors. Clones were sequenced by immunoSEQ multiplex PCR, and TCRdb holds only the in-frame ones, with some missing. This sample has about 55,000 clones, with over 75% found just once. The germline CDR1 and CDR2 sequences are SNHLY and FYNNEI. V shed 5 bases, J shed 1 base, and the junction held 3 bases outside the gene matches. This CDR3 spans 14 amino acids. This chain connects TRBV2 to TRBJ1-1; 8 nucleotides align to TRBD1. The sequence was obtained from a man younger than 35 in good health and CMV-seronegative. The specimen sequenced was PBMCs. CDR3 amino acids: CASSPGTGNTEAFF. The CDR3 bases are TGTGCCAGCAGTCCCGGGACAGGGAACACTGAAGCTTTCTTT.